This T cell receptor (beta chain) was recorded in a study of patients and donors after allogeneic stem cell transplantation. In TCRdb, the RT-PCR reads were re-called with MiXCR into one record per CDR3 protein. The sample lists 150,000 to 200,000 distinct CDR3 sequences, approximately 25% seen once, with roughly 26% in the top ten. There are a few counts of this clonotype. V lost 7 bases, J lost 5 bases, and 14 bases lay in between. Germline CDR1 is MNHEY and CDR2 is SVGEGT. The CDR3 covers 13 residues. The sample was blood, either unsorted or a sorted T cell fraction (not recorded which). V usage is TRBV6-2 or TRBV6-3 and J usage is TRBJ1-2; D uncertain. This clonotype was sampled from a human donor who was either an allogeneic HSCT recipient or a stem cell or donor lymphocyte infusion donor (not recorded which). It is not recorded whose cells these are; they may come from a transplant donor. Here the CDR3 DNA reads TGTGCCAGCAAACCGCAGCCATGGTATGGCTACACCTTC. Translating it yields CASKPQPWYGYTF.